The 23 T cell receptor beta chains reported below all come from one sample, sequenced in a study of blood T cell repertoires in COVID-19. Generated by immunoSEQ multiplex PCR, the TCRdb table keeps only in-frame clones and is missing some. The sample records 85,000 to 100,000 clones, over 70% being singletons. The sequenced sample was peripheral blood. The receptors derive from a man between 50 and 59 years old who had recovered from COVID-19.

This clone was seen a handful of times. The chain has TRBV16 and TRBJ1-5; D gene ambiguous. V lost 0 bases, J lost 11 bases, and 11 bases lay in between. The CDR3 covers 13 residues. Per germline, CDR1 KGHSY and CDR2 FQNENV. The CDR3 DNA is TGTGCCAGCAGCCAATCGCTAAGAGGGTCCCAGCATTTT. It codes for CASSQSLRGSQHF.

In DNA, the CDR3 is TGTGCCAGCAGTGGGGGCGGGGGGAGCTCCTATAATTCACCCCTCCACTTT. Its protein product is CASSGGGGSSYNSPLHF. The J gene is TRBJ1-6, the V gene TRBV25-1, with D possibly matching TRBD1 (5 bases). This CDR3 has 17 residues. The V end lost 4 bases, the J end lost 0 bases, and 13 bases lay between the germline ends. Germline CDR1 MGHDK, CDR2 SYGVNS.

This chain joins TRBV24-1 and TRBJ1-5; D not resolved. CDR1 KGHDR and CDR2 SFDVKD come from the germline V gene. V lost 9 bases and J 5 bases, leaving 10 bases between the germline ends. This CDR3 has 12 amino acids. The chain's CDR3 is CATSDGYQPQHF. CDR3 sequence (DNA): TGTGCCACCTCAGACGGGTATCAGCCCCAGCATTTT.

V and J are TRBV6-6 and TRBJ2-3, with TRBD1 identical over 10 bases. V trimming: 5 bases; J trimming: 3 bases; junction bases outside the gene matches: 5. This CDR3 has 15 amino acids. The germline CDR1 and CDR2 sequences are MNHNY and SVGAGI (reference sequence). The CDR3 DNA is TGTGCCAGCAGTGACATGGACAGGGGGACAGATACGCAGTATTTT. Translated, it gives CASSDMDRGTDTQYF.

This chain uses TRBV5-1 with TRBJ1-6, with 7 bases aligning to TRBD1. Unmatched junction bases numbered 11, after V lost 3 bases and J lost 14 bases. The CDR3 extends over 14 amino acids. The germline CDR1 and CDR2 sequences are SGHRS and YFSETQ. CDR3 sequence reads: CASSSTVGQPTLHF. CDR3 bases: TGCGCCAGCAGCTCAACCGTGGGACAGCCAACCCTCCACTTT. The variable domain in full, with the rest retrieved from reference TRBV5-1 and TRBJ1-6, is KAGVTQTPRYLIKTRGQQVTLSCSPISGHRSVSWYQQTPGQGLQFLFEYFSETQRNKGNFPGRFSGRQFSNSRSEMNVSTLELGDSALYLCASSSTVGQPTLHFGNGTRLTVT.

The chain is built from TRBV6-2 or TRBV6-3 and TRBJ2-7; D ambiguous. Per the germline V gene, CDR1 is MNHEY and CDR2 is SVGEGT. The CDR3 extends over 13 amino acids. V was clipped by 2 bases and J by 7 bases, with 12 bases between them. The CDR3 reads CASSYPRWIEQYF. The CDR3 region has the DNA TGTGCCAGCAGTTACCCGCGGTGGATTGAGCAGTACTTC.

V usage is TRBV9 and J usage is TRBJ2-3, with no clear D. Germline V gives CDR1 SGDLS, CDR2 YYNGEE. The CDR3 has 14 amino acids. V shed 0 bases and J shed 6 bases, with 11 bases lying between them. CDR3 residues: CASSVATSRDTQYF. The CDR3, as DNA: TGTGCCAGCAGCGTAGCTACCTCCCGGGATACGCAGTATTTT.

The chain couples TRBV28 to TRBJ2-7; possible D gene TRBD1, 6 bases. With 6 bases removed from V and 3 bases from J, the gap between germline ends came to 21 bases. CDR1 and CDR2 from the germline V gene are MDHEN and SYDVKM. This CDR3 comprises 16 residues. The CDR3 here is CASSSALGGAGYEQYF. The CDR3 DNA is TGTGCCAGCAGCTCCGCCTTAGGGGGAGCCGGCTACGAGCAGTACTTC.

The chain uses TRBV7-2 and TRBJ1-2; no clear D gene. V was cut by 3 bases and J by 0 bases, with 14 bases left in between. Germline CDR1 SGHTA, CDR2 FQGNSA. This CDR3 comprises 16 residues. The CDR3 DNA reads TGTGCCAGCAGCTTTTGGAAGAGCGGTACTAACTATGGCTACACCTTC. Its translation is CASSFWKSGTNYGYTF.

The chain combines TRBV14 with TRBJ1-2; the D is unclear. V lost 1 base, J lost 1 base, and 7 bases lay in between. This CDR3 region has 14 residues. In germline, CDR1 is SGHDN, CDR2 FVKESK. The CDR3 sequence is CASSQGRFNYGYTF. The CDR3 DNA reads as TGTGCCAGCAGCCAAGGGAGGTTTAACTATGGCTACACCTTC.

The sample holds one count of this clone. This rearrangement joins TRBV19 to TRBJ2-3; 12 nucleotides agree with TRBD2. The CDR3 runs to 14 residues. After removal of 5 bases from V and 9 bases from J, the junction contained 6 bases not matched to a gene. The germline V gene has CDR1 LNHDA and CDR2 SQIVND (reference sequence). The CDR3 DNA is TGTGCCAGTAGTGTACTAGCGGGAGGCACAACGCAGTATTTT. Translation: CASSVLAGGTTQYF.

The V and J genes are TRBV12-5 and TRBJ1-1; maybe TRBD1 (6 bases). Per the germline V gene, CDR1 is LGHNT and CDR2 is FRNRAP. This CDR3 is built from 13 residues. The V end was cut by 3 bases, the J end by 4 bases, with 9 bases between. CDR3 in amino acids: CASGFGGATEAFF. DNA of the CDR3: TGTGCTAGTGGTTTCGGGGGGGCCACTGAAGCTTTCTTT. The full variable domain, completed using reference TRBV12-5 and TRBJ1-1, is DARVTQTPRHKVTEMGQEVTMRCQPILGHNTVFWYRQTMMQGLELLAYFRNRAPLDDSGMPKDRFSAEMPDATLATLKIQPSEPRDSAVYFCASGFGGATEAFFGQGTRLTVV.

The chain joins TRBV27 to TRBJ2-7; tentatively, D is TRBD1 (6 bases). In germline, CDR1 is MNHEY, CDR2 SMNVEV (reference sequence). V lost 3 bases to trimming and J lost 2 bases, with 11 bases between them. The CDR3 runs to 14 residues. The CDR3 protein is CASSFLDRPYEQYF. The CDR3 nucleotides are TGTGCCAGCAGTTTTTTGGACAGACCCTACGAGCAGTACTTC.

The V gene is TRBV10-3, the J gene TRBJ2-7; 9 positions match TRBD1. In germline, CDR1 is ENHRY, CDR2 SYGVKD. Trimming took 0 bases from V and 6 from J; bases not matched to a gene: 6. This CDR3 is 15 amino acids long. Here the CDR3 reads CAISESGGTGFEQYF. Here the CDR3 DNA reads TGTGCCATCAGTGAGTCGGGGGGGACAGGGTTCGAGCAGTACTTC.

The gene calls are TRBV27 and TRBJ1-1; D is ambiguous. There are 16 residues in the CDR3. Germline V gene sequence: CDR1 MNHEY, CDR2 SMNVEV (reference sequence). V dropped 0 bases and J dropped 0 bases, with 11 bases sitting between them. The CDR3 is CASSLSFGLMNTEAFF. The CDR3 DNA is TGTGCCAGCAGTTTATCGTTCGGACTCATGAACACTGAAGCTTTCTTT.

The chain is built from TRBV20-1 and TRBJ2-5; D may be TRBD2 (6 bases). In germline, CDR1 is DFQATT, CDR2 SNEGSKA (reference sequence). The CDR3 sequence is 10 residues long. V was trimmed by 6 bases and J by 7 bases, leaving 9 bases between them. Here the CDR3 reads CSAGEVTQYF. The CDR3 DNA follows: TGCAGTGCAGGGGAGGTGACCCAGTACTTC.

The chain carries TRBV6-5 and TRBJ2-7; D is possibly TRBD1 (5 bases). From germline, CDR1 is MNHEY and CDR2 SVGAGI. The CDR3 is 14 amino acids. Trimming took 6 bases from V and 2 from J, leaving 14 bases between them. For the CDR3, the DNA is TGTGCCAGCAGGGCCGAGACAGCCCCCTACGAGCAGTACTTC. Translated, it gives CASRAETAPYEQYF.

Only a few counts were recorded for this clone. The J gene is TRBJ1-2, the V gene TRBV6-5, with a weak D call TRBD1 (5 bases). CDR1 is MNHEY and CDR2 is SVGAGI in the germline V gene. The CDR3 loop spans 14 amino acids. Trimming removed 6 bases at V and 7 bases at J, with 18 bases between. The CDR3 loop reads CASSLSPGVSGYTF. CDR3 coding DNA: TGTGCCAGCAGCCTATCCCCGGGGGTGAGTGGCTACACCTTC.

The V call is TRBV7-2, the J call TRBJ2-7; 10 bases match TRBD1. Germline CDR1 is SGHTA and CDR2 is FQGNSA. The junction had 16 bases not matched to a gene; V was cut back by 6 bases and J by 2 bases. This CDR3 is built from 18 residues. The CDR3 nucleotides read TGTGCCAGCAGTTACCACTCCGGGACAGGGGTTCGGACCTACGAGCAGTACTTC. Its protein product is CASSYHSGTGVRTYEQYF.

This clone was seen a few times. J is TRBJ2-7 and V is TRBV2, with D tentatively TRBD2 (5 bases). Per the germline V gene, CDR1 is SNHLY and CDR2 is FYNNEI. The CDR3 extends over 15 amino acids. The germline V and J ends were trimmed by 0 bases and 2 bases, with 11 bases remaining between them. CDR3 in amino acids: CASSEAAGSTYEQYF. As DNA, the CDR3 is TGTGCCAGCAGTGAAGCCGCGGGTTCCACCTACGAGCAGTACTTC.

In this sample, this clone turned up a few times. The gene calls are TRBV28 and TRBJ1-6; D possibly corresponds to TRBD1 (6 bases). V lost 5 bases and J 10 bases, leaving 15 bases between the germline ends. The CDR3 spans 14 residues. Germline CDR1 MDHEN, CDR2 SYDVKM. The CDR3 region has the DNA TGTGCCAGCAGTGATACAGGGTCGGGGTCACCCCTCCACTTT. It translates to CASSDTGSGSPLHF.

The V call is TRBV14, the J call TRBJ2-7; 7 nucleotides align to TRBD2. The germline V gene encodes CDR1 SGHDN and CDR2 FVKESK. After removal of 1 base from V and 3 bases from J, the junction contained 6 bases not matched to a gene. This CDR3 comprises 15 residues. CDR3 sequence reads: CASSQAGGRIYEQYF. CDR3 nucleotides: TGTGCCAGCAGCCAAGCAGGCGGGAGAATCTACGAGCAGTACTTC.

This chain connects TRBV9 to TRBJ2-1; 16 nucleotides match TRBD2. Trimming removed 4 bases from V and 13 bases from J; junction bases left unmatched: 8. This CDR3 comprises 15 residues. CDR1 is SGDLS and CDR2 is YYNGEE in the germline V gene. CDR3 loop: CASSLGTSGGANQFF. DNA for the CDR3: TGTGCCAGCAGCCTTGGGACTAGCGGGGGGGCCAATCAGTTCTTC.